This T cell receptor beta chain was identified during a study of blood T cell repertoires in COVID-19. Study context: T cells, B-cell-depleted T cells, or PBMCs provided the cDNA or gDNA that served as material.

Study processing details: It was from reference gene primer amplification that nucleated cell counts were estimated. Assay: immunoSEQ multiplex PCR; the TCRdb copy retains only in-frame clones and omits some. That table gives V, J and clone size, and the DNA gave D and trimming. The sample yields approximately 130,000 clones, approximately 86% seen once. CDR3 length: 17 residues. CDR1 and CDR2 (germline): SGHNT, YYREEE (reference sequence). V lost 4 bases and J 2 bases, leaving 20 bases between the germline ends. This TCR came from a woman in her forties or fifties who had recovered from COVID-19. The chain has TRBV5-4 and TRBJ2-3; the D gene is possibly TRBD2 (5 bases). The sequenced material came from peripheral blood. In DNA form, the CDR3 reads TGTGCCAGCAGCCCATTCGGGCGGGCCAGACACACAGATACGCAGTATTTT. This codes for CASSPFGRARHTDTQYF.